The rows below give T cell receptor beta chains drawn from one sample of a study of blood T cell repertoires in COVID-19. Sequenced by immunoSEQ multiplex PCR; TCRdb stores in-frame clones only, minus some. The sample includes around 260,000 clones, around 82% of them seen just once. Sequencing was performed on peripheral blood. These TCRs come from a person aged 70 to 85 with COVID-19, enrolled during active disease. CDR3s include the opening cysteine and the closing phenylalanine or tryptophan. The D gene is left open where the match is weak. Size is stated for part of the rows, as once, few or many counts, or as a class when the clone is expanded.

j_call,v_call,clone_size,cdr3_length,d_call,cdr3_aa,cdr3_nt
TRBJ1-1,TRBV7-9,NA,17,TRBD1,CASSRTTNRGYATEAFF,TGTGCCAGCAGCCGAACTACTAACAGGGGATACGCCACTGAAGCTTTCTTT
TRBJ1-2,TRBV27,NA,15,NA,CASSLVEPANYGYTF,TGTGCCAGCAGTTTGGTGGAGCCTGCTAACTATGGCTACACCTTC
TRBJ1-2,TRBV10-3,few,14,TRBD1,CAISETGQGYGYTF,TGTGCCATCAGTGAGACAGGACAGGGGTATGGCTACACCTTC
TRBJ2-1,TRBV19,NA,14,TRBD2,CASRSGRVSNEQFF,TGTGCCAGTCGAAGCGGGAGGGTTTCCAATGAGCAGTTCTTC
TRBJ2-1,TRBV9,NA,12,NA,CASSVGTPEQFF,TGTGCCAGCAGCGTTGGGACACCTGAGCAGTTCTTC
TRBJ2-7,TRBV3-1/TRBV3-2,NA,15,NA,CASSQGGGYSYEQYF,TGTGCCAGCAGCCAAGGGGGCGGTTACTCCTACGAGCAGTACTTC
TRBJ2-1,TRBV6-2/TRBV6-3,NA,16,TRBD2,CASSLSGGASYNEQFF,TGTGCCAGCAGCCTTAGCGGGGGGGCCTCCTACAATGAGCAGTTCTTC
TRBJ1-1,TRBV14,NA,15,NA,CASSKGAGANTEAFF,TGTGCCAGCAGCAAAGGGGCAGGGGCGAACACTGAAGCTTTCTTT
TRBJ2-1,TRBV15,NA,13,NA,CATSRDLRSGQFF,TGTGCCACCAGCAGAGATCTCCGATCGGGGCAGTTCTTC
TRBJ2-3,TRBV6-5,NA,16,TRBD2,CASSYGTSGYTDTQYF,TGTGCCAGCAGTTACGGTACTAGCGGTTATACAGATACGCAGTATTTT
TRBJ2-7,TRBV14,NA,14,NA,CASSSPGTSYEQYF,TGTGCCAGCAGCTCACCCGGGACAAGCTACGAGCAGTACTTC
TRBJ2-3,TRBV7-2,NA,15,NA,CASSSRQQKTDTQYF,TGTGCCAGCAGCTCCAGACAACAGAAGACAGATACGCAGTATTTT
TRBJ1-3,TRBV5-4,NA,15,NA,CASSLGQHSGNTIYF,TGTGCCAGCAGCTTGGGACAGCACTCTGGAAACACCATATATTTT
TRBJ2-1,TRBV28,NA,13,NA,CASSLKSYNEQFF,TGTGCCAGCAGTTTAAAGAGCTACAATGAGCAGTTCTTC
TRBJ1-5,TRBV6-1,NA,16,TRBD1,CASSENLGDRVQPQHF,TGTGCCAGCAGTGAAAATTTGGGGGACAGGGTCCAGCCCCAGCATTTT
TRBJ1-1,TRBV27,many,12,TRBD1,CASSPLTGGAFF,TGTGCCAGCAGTCCTCTGACAGGGGGAGCTTTCTTT
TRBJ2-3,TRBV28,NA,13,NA,CASRLTGTYTQYF,TGTGCCAGCAGACTAACAGGGACGTATACGCAGTATTTT
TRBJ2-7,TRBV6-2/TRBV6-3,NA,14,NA,CASSRTASSYEQYF,TGTGCCAGCAGCCGGACAGCCTCCTCCTACGAGCAGTACTTC
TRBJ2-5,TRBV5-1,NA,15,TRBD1,CASSSRQGVWETQYF,TGCGCCAGCAGCTCCCGACAGGGCGTCTGGGAGACCCAGTACTTC